The rows below give T cell receptor beta chains drawn from one sample of a study of cytomegalovirus exposure and HLA in healthy donors. Assay: immunoSEQ multiplex PCR; the TCRdb copy retains only in-frame clones and omits some. In the table there are over 120,000 clones, roughly 80% of which are singletons. The sample comprised PBMCs. Every receptor here comes from a middle-aged man in good health and CMV-seronegative. Each CDR3 is given with its conserved first and last residue. D genes are given only for firm matches. Not all rows give a size; the values are once, few, many and, for expanded clones, a class.

j_call | clone_size | d_call | v_call | cdr3_nt | cdr3_aa
TRBJ2-5 | NA | NA | TRBV7-2 | TGTGCCAGCAGCTTAAGGTCCGGGGCCCAGTACTTC | CASSLRSGAQYF
TRBJ2-5 | NA | NA | TRBV18 | TGTGCCAGCTCACCACCTGAGACTAGAAGAGAGACCCAGTACTTC | CASSPPETRRETQYF
TRBJ2-5 | NA | TRBD1 | TRBV2 | TGTGCCAAGGGACAGGGAGGTAGAGAGACCCAGTACTTC | CAKGQGGRETQYF
TRBJ2-3 | NA | NA | TRBV2 | TGTGCCAGCCCGGTAGGGGGGGGCCGGTTGAGCACAGATACGCAGTATTTT | CASPVGGGRLSTDTQYF
TRBJ2-3 | few | TRBD2 | TRBV5-1 | TGCGCCAGCAGCCACCAGGGACTAGCGGGGCCCCGGAAAGATACGCAGTATTTT | CASSHQGLAGPRKDTQYF
TRBJ2-3 | NA | NA | TRBV7-3 | TGTGCCAGCAGCTCTTACACCACAGATACGCAGTATTTT | CASSSYTTDTQYF
TRBJ2-6 | NA | TRBD1 | TRBV27 | TGTGCCAGCAGTCTCGGACAGGCCCTGTCTGGGGCCAACGTCCTGACTTTC | CASSLGQALSGANVLTF
TRBJ1-1 | NA | NA | TRBV5-4 | TGTGCCAGCAGCTTAAGTGGGGGCAGAAGGAACACTGAAGCTTTCTTT | CASSLSGGRRNTEAFF
TRBJ2-2 | few | TRBD1 | TRBV30 | TGTGCCTGGACCCCGACGGGACAGGGAAGAGTTTCGGACACCGGGGAGCTGTTTTTT | CAWTPTGQGRVSDTGELFF
TRBJ2-7 | few | TRBD1 | TRBV6-1 | TGTTCCGCAAAGACCGAGACAGGGGTTGGCGAGCAGTACTTC | CSAKTETGVGEQYF
TRBJ1-2 | NA | NA | TRBV6-1 | TGTGCCAGCAGTGCCACCCAGACCGGGGCTAACTATGGCTACACCTTC | CASSATQTGANYGYTF
TRBJ2-5 | NA | TRBD2 | TRBV6-1 | TGTGCCAGCAGTGAACTAACGGGGGGGCCGGAGACCCAGTACTTC | CASSELTGGPETQYF
TRBJ2-7 | NA | TRBD1 | TRBV30 | TGTGCCTGGAGGAGTCTTGGGCAGGGGGCCTACGAGCAGTACTTC | CAWRSLGQGAYEQYF
TRBJ2-3 | NA | NA | TRBV5-4 | TGTGCCAGCAGTCGAACAAGCACAGATACGCAGTATTTT | CASSRTSTDTQYF
TRBJ1-4 | once | NA | TRBV7-2 | TGTGCCAGCAGCTCCAGGGGTTGGGCTAATGAAAAACTGTTTTTT | CASSSRGWANEKLFF
TRBJ2-7 | NA | TRBD2 | TRBV18 | TGTGCCAGCTCACGTCCTAGCGGTAGCTCCTACGAGCAGTACTTC | CASSRPSGSSYEQYF
TRBJ1-5 | NA | NA | TRBV28 | TGTGCCAGCAGGTATGGCAATCAGCCCCAGCATTTT | CASRYGNQPQHF
TRBJ1-3 | NA | NA | TRBV19 | TGTGCCAGTACACAAACATTCAGCTCTGGAAACACCATATATTTT | CASTQTFSSGNTIYF
TRBJ2-6 | NA | NA | TRBV6-5 | TGTGCCAGCAGTTACTCGAGACTCTCTGGGGCCAACGTCCTGACTTTC | CASSYSRLSGANVLTF
TRBJ2-7 | NA | TRBD1 | TRBV6-6 | TGTGCCAGCAGCTACCAAACCGACAGGGTGGTCCACGAGCAGTACTTC | CASSYQTDRVVHEQYF
TRBJ2-7 | few | TRBD2 | TRBV10-3 | TGTGCCATCAGATCTAGCGGCTCCTACGAGCAGTACTTC | CAIRSSGSYEQYF
TRBJ2-4 | NA | NA | TRBV5-1 | TGCGCCAGCAGCTTGAGGGGATCCAAAAACATTCAGTACTTC | CASSLRGSKNIQYF
TRBJ2-1 | medium-sized | NA | TRBV7-8 | TGTGCCAGCAGCTTAGCGGGGCAACTCATTGAGCAGTTCTTC | CASSLAGQLIEQFF
TRBJ1-1 | NA | NA | TRBV15 | TGTGCCATTCAGACAGGAGTTCAGTTGAACACTGAAGCTTTCTTT | CAIQTGVQLNTEAFF
TRBJ1-6 | NA | NA | TRBV15 | TGTGCCACCACCTCTAGGCTTAATAATTCACCCCTCCACTTT | CATTSRLNNSPLHF
TRBJ2-5 | NA | TRBD1 | TRBV18 | TGTGCCAGCTCACACAGGGGCATCCAAGAGACCCAGTACTTC | CASSHRGIQETQYF
TRBJ2-3 | NA | TRBD2 | TRBV4-1 | TGCGCCAGCAGCGAAAGAAAGGGTAGCGGGGTAACAGATACGCAGTATTTT | CASSERKGSGVTDTQYF
TRBJ2-5 | NA | TRBD1 | TRBV5-1 | TGCGCCAGCAGCCCCACTGGGACAGCGACGGGGGAGACCCAGTACTTC | CASSPTGTATGETQYF
TRBJ1-5 | NA | NA | TRBV27 | TGTGCCAGCAGTTCTACAAAGGTGGGCGATGATCAGCCCCAGCATTTT | CASSSTKVGDDQPQHF
TRBJ2-5 | NA | NA | TRBV11-2 | TGTGCCAGCAGCTTAATGGCACAGGGTGCGCGGGAGACCCAGTACTTC | CASSLMAQGARETQYF
TRBJ1-5 | NA | TRBD1 | TRBV7-6 | TGTGCCAGCAGCCCCCAGGGCAGGGGGCTTCCCCAGCATTTT | CASSPQGRGLPQHF
TRBJ1-1 | NA | NA | TRBV4-3 | TGCGCCAGCAGCCGAACCCCAGGGAACACTGAAGCTTTCTTT | CASSRTPGNTEAFF
TRBJ2-7 | NA | NA | TRBV5-1 | TGCGCCAGCAGCTTGGATAGCGGAGGACTCTCCTACGAGCAGTACTTC | CASSLDSGGLSYEQYF
TRBJ2-1 | few | NA | TRBV4-1 | TGCGCCAGCAGCCAAGTTGGGGGCAGATACAATGAGCAGTTCTTC | CASSQVGGRYNEQFF
TRBJ1-6 | NA | TRBD1 | TRBV5-5 | TGTGCCAGCAGAACTACCCCGACAGGGTCAAGACCCCTCCACTTT | CASRTTPTGSRPLHF
TRBJ1-5 | NA | NA | TRBV18 | TGTGCCAGCTCACACCTTCAGGGAAATCAGCCCCAGCATTTT | CASSHLQGNQPQHF
TRBJ2-3 | NA | TRBD1 | TRBV11-3 | TGTGCCAGCAGCTTCCGGGACAGGGGATCAGATACGCAGTATTTT | CASSFRDRGSDTQYF
TRBJ2-5 | once | NA | TRBV4-3 | TGCGCCAGCAGCCAAGTAGTAGGCAGGGCTGAGACCCAGTACTTC | CASSQVVGRAETQYF
TRBJ1-5 | NA | TRBD1 | TRBV7-9 | TGTGCCAGCAGCTTAGATCCAGGGGGTGGGGGCAATCAGCCCCAGCATTTT | CASSLDPGGGGNQPQHF
TRBJ2-7 | NA | NA | TRBV27 | TGTGCCAGCAGTTTCTCGGGGGAGTACTCCTACGAGCAGTACTTC | CASSFSGEYSYEQYF
TRBJ2-7 | NA | NA | TRBV7-2 | TGTGCCAGCAGCGTAGGTGGTTTCCGGGGAGACGAGCAGTACTTC | CASSVGGFRGDEQYF
TRBJ1-6 | NA | NA | TRBV19 | TGTGCCAGTAGTACGCAGGGGACGGGCGACTCACCCCTCCACTTT | CASSTQGTGDSPLHF
TRBJ1-5 | NA | NA | TRBV7-8 | TGTGCCAGCAGCTTAGCTGGGGGGTATCAGCCCCAGCATTTT | CASSLAGGYQPQHF
TRBJ2-7 | NA | TRBD1 | TRBV5-1 | TGCGCCAGCAGCTTGGTAGGGACAGCCTTCAACGAGCAGTACTTC | CASSLVGTAFNEQYF
TRBJ1-6 | once | TRBD1 | TRBV7-2 | TGTGCCAGCACCCTCTCCACCACAGGGGTAAACTCACCCCTCCACTTT | CASTLSTTGVNSPLHF
TRBJ1-5 | NA | NA | TRBV12-5 | TGTGCTAGTGGTACTACGATGCCCCAGCATTTT | CASGTTMPQHF
TRBJ2-1 | NA | NA | TRBV29-1 | TGCAGCGTTGAACGCCCCCCCAGCGGCCTTCGCAAAGTGCAGTTCTTC | CSVERPPSGLRKVQFF
TRBJ2-7 | NA | NA | TRBV5-6 | TGTGCCAGCAGCTCTTCCTACGAGCAGTACTTC | CASSSSYEQYF